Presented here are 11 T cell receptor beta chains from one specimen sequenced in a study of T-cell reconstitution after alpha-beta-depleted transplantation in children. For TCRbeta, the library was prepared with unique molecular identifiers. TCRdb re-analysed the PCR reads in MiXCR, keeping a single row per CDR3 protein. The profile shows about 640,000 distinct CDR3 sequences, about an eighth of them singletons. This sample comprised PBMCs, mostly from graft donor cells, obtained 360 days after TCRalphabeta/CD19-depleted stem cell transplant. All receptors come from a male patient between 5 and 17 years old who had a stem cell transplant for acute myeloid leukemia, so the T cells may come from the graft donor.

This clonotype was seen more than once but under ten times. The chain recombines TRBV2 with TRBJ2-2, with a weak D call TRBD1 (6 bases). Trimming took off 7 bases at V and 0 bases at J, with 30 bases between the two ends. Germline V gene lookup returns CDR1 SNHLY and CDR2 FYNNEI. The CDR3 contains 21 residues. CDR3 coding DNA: TGTGCCAGCAAAACATCCGAGAGCGACAGAGCGCCAGGGGCGAACACCGGGGAGCTGTTTTTT. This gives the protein CASKTSESDRAPGANTGELFF.

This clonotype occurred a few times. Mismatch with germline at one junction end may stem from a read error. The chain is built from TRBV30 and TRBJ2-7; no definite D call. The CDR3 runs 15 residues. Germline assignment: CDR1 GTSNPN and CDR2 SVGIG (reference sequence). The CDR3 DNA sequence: TGTGCCTGGAGTGTTCCTGGGTCTTCCTCCCACGAGCAGTACTTC. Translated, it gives CAWSVPGSSSHEQYF. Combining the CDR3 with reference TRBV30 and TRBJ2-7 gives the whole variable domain SQTIHQWPATLVQPVGSPLSLECTVEGTSNPNLYWYRQAAGRGLQLLFYSVGIGQISSEVPQNLSASRPQDRQFILSSKKLLLSDSGFYLCAWSVPGSSSHEQYFGPGTRLTVT.

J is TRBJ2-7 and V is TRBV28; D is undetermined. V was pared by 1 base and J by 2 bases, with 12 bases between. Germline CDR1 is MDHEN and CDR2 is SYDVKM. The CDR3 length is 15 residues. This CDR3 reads CASSLSLSGTYEQYF. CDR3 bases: TGTGCCAGCAGTTTATCCTTGAGTGGAACCTACGAGCAGTACTTC.

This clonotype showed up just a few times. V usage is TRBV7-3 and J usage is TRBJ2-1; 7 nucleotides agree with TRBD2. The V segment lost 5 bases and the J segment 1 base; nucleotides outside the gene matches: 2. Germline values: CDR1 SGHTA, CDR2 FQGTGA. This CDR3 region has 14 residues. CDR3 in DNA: TGTGCCAGCAGCCAAGCGGGATCCTACAATGAGCAGTTCTTC. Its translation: CASSQAGSYNEQFF.

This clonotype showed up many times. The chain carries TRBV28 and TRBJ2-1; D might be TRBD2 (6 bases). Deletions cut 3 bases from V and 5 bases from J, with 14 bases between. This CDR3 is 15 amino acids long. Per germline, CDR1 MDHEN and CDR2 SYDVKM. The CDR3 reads CASSFLSGNHNEQFF. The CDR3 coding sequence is TGTGCCAGCAGTTTTCTTAGCGGTAACCACAATGAGCAGTTCTTC.

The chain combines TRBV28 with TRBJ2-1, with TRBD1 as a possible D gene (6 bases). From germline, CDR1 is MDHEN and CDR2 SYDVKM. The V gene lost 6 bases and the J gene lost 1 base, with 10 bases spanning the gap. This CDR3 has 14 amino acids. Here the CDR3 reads CASRFRGSYNEQFF. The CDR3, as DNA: TGTGCCAGCAGGTTCAGGGGTTCCTACAATGAGCAGTTCTTC. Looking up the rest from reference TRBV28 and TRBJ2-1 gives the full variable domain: DVKVTQSSRYLVKRTGEKVFLECVQDMDHENMFWYRQDPGLGLRLIYFSYDVKMKEKGDIPEGYSVSREKKERFSLILESASTNQTSMYLCASRFRGSYNEQFFGPGTRLTVL.

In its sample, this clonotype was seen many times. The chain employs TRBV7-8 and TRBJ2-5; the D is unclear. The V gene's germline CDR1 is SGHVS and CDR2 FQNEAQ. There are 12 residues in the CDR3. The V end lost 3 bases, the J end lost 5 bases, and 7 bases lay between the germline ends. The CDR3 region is CASSFSKETQYF. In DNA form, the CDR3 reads TGTGCCAGCAGCTTCTCCAAGGAGACCCAGTACTTC. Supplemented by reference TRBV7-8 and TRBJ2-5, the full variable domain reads GAGVSQSPRYKVAKRGQDVALRCDPISGHVSLFWYQQALGQGPEFLTYFQNEAQLDKSGLPSDRFFAERPEGSVSTLKIQRTQQEDSAVYLCASSFSKETQYFGPGTRLLVL.

CDR3 coding DNA: TGCAGCGTCTCACCCTGGGACGTTTACAATGAGCAGTTCTTC. Encoded protein: CSVSPWDVYNEQFF. V usage is TRBV29-1 and J usage is TRBJ2-1; tentatively, D is TRBD1 or TRBD2 (5 bases each). Trimming took 6 bases from V and 4 from J, leaving 16 bases between them. Germline V gives CDR1 SQVTM, CDR2 ANQGSEA. This CDR3 spans 14 amino acids.

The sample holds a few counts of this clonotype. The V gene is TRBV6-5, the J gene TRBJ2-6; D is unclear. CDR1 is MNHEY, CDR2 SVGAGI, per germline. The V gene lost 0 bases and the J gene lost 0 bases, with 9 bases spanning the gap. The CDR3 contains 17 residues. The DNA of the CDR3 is TGTGCCAGCAGTTACTCGAGTAGGTTCTCTGGGGCCAACGTCCTGACTTTC. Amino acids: CASSYSSRFSGANVLTF.

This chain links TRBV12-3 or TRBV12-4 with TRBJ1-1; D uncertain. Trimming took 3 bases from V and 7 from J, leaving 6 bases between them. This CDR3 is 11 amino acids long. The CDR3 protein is CASSFVSEAFF. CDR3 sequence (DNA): TGTGCCAGCAGTTTTGTCAGTGAAGCTTTCTTT.

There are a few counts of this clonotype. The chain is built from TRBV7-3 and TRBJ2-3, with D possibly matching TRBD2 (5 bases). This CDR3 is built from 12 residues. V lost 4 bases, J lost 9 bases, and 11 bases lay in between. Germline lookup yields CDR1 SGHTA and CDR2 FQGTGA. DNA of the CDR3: TGTGCCAGCAGCTCCTACCGAGGGACGCAGTATTTT. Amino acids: CASSSYRGTQYF.